Presented here are 28 T cell receptor beta chains from one specimen sequenced in a study of Graves' ophthalmopathy and Graves' hyperthyroidism. The authors amplified TCR beta CDR3 regions from RNA transcripts. Second-round multiplex PCR came after a first-round RT-PCR that employed HTBI primers. MiXCR was run by TCRdb on the multiplex PCR reads, yielding one entry per CDR3 protein. This table holds around 670,000 distinct CDR3 sequences, 40% found once. Input material: peripheral blood. These receptors were taken from an adult man with Graves' ophthalmopathy.

V gene TRBV20-1 combines with J gene TRBJ1-5; no clear D. The CDR3 consists of 15 residues. Germline V gene sequence: CDR1 DFQATT, CDR2 SNEGSKA (reference sequence). V was cut by 4 bases and J by 2 bases, with 15 bases left in between. CDR3 loop: CSATSGSRGNQPQHF. CDR3 nucleotides: TGCAGTGCTACCTCAGGTTCTAGGGGCAATCAGCCCCAGCATTTT.

The table lists this clonotype with many counts. The chain has TRBV20-1 and TRBJ2-5; 7 bases map to TRBD2. Unmatched junction bases numbered 14, after V lost 6 bases and J lost 7 bases. Germline-derived CDR1 and CDR2 are DFQATT and SNEGSKA (reference sequence). The CDR3 totals 14 residues. The CDR3 sequence: CSAQPSGGAGTQYF. In nucleotides, the CDR3 is TGCAGTGCCCAACCTTCGGGGGGAGCAGGGACCCAGTACTTC.

At least ten counts were recorded for this clonotype. The chain is built from TRBV10-1 and TRBJ1-2; tentative D call: TRBD1 (5 bases). The germline CDR1 and CDR2 sequences are WNHNN and SYGVQD (reference sequence). Trimming left V 4 bases short and J 7 bases short, with 13 bases between. The CDR3 runs to 13 residues. CDR3 DNA sequence: TGCGCCAGCAGTGGACCCGGGGGATTTGGCTACACCTTC. Its translation: CASSGPGGFGYTF.

The J gene is TRBJ2-7, the V gene TRBV7-3; D unclear. Trimming cost V 8 bases and J 6 bases, with 23 bases left between them. CDR3 length equals 15 residues. Germline CDR1 reads SGHTA; CDR2 reads FQGTGA. CDR3 sequence (DNA): TGTGCCAGCGGTCGTACGGCGGCTGGGTCCGGCGAGCAGTACTTC. It is translated as CASGRTAAGSGEQYF.

The rearrangement uses TRBV20-1 and TRBJ1-1, with D unclear. The CDR3 contains 11 residues. V lost 6 bases to trimming and J lost 4 bases, with 9 bases between them. The germline gives CDR1 DFQATT, CDR2 SNEGSKA (reference sequence). The chain's CDR3 is CSAPLSTEAFF. The CDR3 nucleotides are TGCAGTGCCCCTTTGTCCACTGAAGCTTTCTTT.

The chain employs TRBV5-1 and TRBJ1-4, with 8 bases aligning to TRBD1. This CDR3 has 14 amino acids. Germline CDR1 SGHRS, CDR2 YFSETQ. Trimming took 4 bases from V and 8 from J; bases not matched to a gene: 7. CDR3 sequence reads: CASSRQGRKEKLFF. The CDR3 DNA sequence: TGCGCCAGCAGCCGACAGGGGCGAAAGGAAAAACTGTTTTTT.

The chain combines TRBV7-2 with TRBJ2-2, with 10 bases fitting TRBD2. The CDR3 length is 15 residues. From germline, CDR1 is SGHTA and CDR2 FQGNSA. J was trimmed by 6 bases and V by 4 bases; bases with no gene match: 5. In nucleotides, the CDR3 is TGTGCCAGCAGCTCCCAGCGGGGGGGCGCCGGGGAGCTGTTTTTT. Amino acid sequence: CASSSQRGGAGELFF.

Points on this clonotype: This may be a read error: a much more frequent sequence differs by one nucleotide. This chain uses TRBV29-1 with TRBJ1-1, with 8 bases fitting TRBD1. Germline V lookup: CDR1 SQVTM, CDR2 ANQGSEA. This CDR3 spans 16 amino acids. DNA for the CDR3: TGCAGCGTTGATATAGGCAGGGGGCTCCAAGGCACTGAAGCTTTGTTT. Its protein is CSVDIGRGLQGTEALF.

This chain links TRBV24-1 with TRBJ1-5, with 10 bases aligning to TRBD1. The CDR3 is 14 residues long. After removal of 5 bases from V and 6 bases from J, the junction contained 3 bases not matched to a gene. The V gene's germline CDR1 is KGHDR and CDR2 SFDVKD. The DNA for the CDR3 is TGTGCCACCAGTGCAGGGACAGGGGTTCAGCCCCAGCATTTT. Encoded protein: CATSAGTGVQPQHF.

In its sample, this clonotype was seen a few times. V and J are TRBV19 and TRBJ1-6; the D gene is possibly TRBD1 (5 bases). The germline V gene encodes CDR1 LNHDA and CDR2 SQIVND (reference sequence). The CDR3 consists of 14 residues. V lost 3 bases and J 8 bases, leaving 11 bases between the germline ends. The CDR3 sequence: CASSILGVDSPLHF. The CDR3 DNA follows: TGTGCCAGTAGTATTTTGGGGGTAGATTCACCCCTCCACTTT.

In this sample, this clonotype turned up many times. The chain is built from TRBV7-9 and TRBJ2-7; the match to TRBD2 covers 7 bases. Looked up from germline, CDR1 is SEHNR and CDR2 is FQNEAQ (reference sequence). V dropped 5 bases and J dropped 6; count of bases not matched to a gene: 4. The CDR3 runs to 12 residues. The CDR3 DNA reads TGTGCCAGCAGCGTAGGACTAGGCGAGCAGTACTTC. Translated: CASSVGLGEQYF.

This rearrangement joins TRBV7-6 to TRBJ1-1; D is perhaps TRBD1 (5 bases). The V gene lost 3 bases and the J gene lost 0 bases, with 11 bases spanning the gap. Germline V gene data show CDR1 as SGHVS and CDR2 as FNYEAQ. The CDR3 runs 15 residues. The CDR3 coding sequence is TGTGCCAGCAGCTTCGATGGACAACTGAACACTGAAGCTTTCTTT. Encoded protein: CASSFDGQLNTEAFF.

This chain links TRBV25-1 with TRBJ1-1, with D hard to call. CDR1 is MGHDK, CDR2 SYGVNS, per germline. V lost 4 bases to trimming and J lost 0 bases, with 9 bases between them. The CDR3 runs 14 residues. The CDR3 DNA follows: TGTGCCAGCAGTGCTAAGGTATTGAACACTGAAGCTTTCTTT. This encodes CASSAKVLNTEAFF.

This clonotype was recorded at least ten times. This sequence joins TRBV7-9 and TRBJ1-2; D is unclear. V lost 3 bases to trimming and J lost 5 bases, with 10 bases between them. The CDR3 length is 13 residues. From germline, CDR1 is SEHNR and CDR2 FQNEAQ (reference sequence). The CDR3 DNA is TGTGCCAGCAGCTTGGGAGAAAGATATGGCTACACCTTC. Protein product: CASSLGERYGYTF. Looking up the rest from reference TRBV7-9 and TRBJ1-2 gives the full variable domain: DTGVSQNPRHKITKRGQNVTFRCDPISEHNRLYWYRQTLGQGPEFLTYFQNEAQLEKSRLLSDRFSAERPKGSFSTLEIQRTEQGDSAMYLCASSLGERYGYTFGSGTRLTVV.

This clonotype was seen ten or more times. The genes are TRBV19 and TRBJ2-5, with 8 bases matching TRBD2. This CDR3 spans 14 amino acids. The ends lost 5 bases at V and 1 base at J; junction bases unmatched: 3. Germline values: CDR1 LNHDA, CDR2 SQIVND (reference sequence). CDR3 residues: CASSVTSAQETQYF. DNA for the CDR3: TGTGCCAGTAGTGTGACTAGCGCCCAAGAGACCCAGTACTTC.

On this clonotype: A read error may produce the germline difference seen at one junction end. The chain has TRBV10-2 and TRBJ1-1, with TRBD1 identical over 8 bases. CDR1 and CDR2 from the germline V gene are WSHSY and SAAADI. CDR3 length: 12 amino acids. DNA of the CDR3: TGTGCCAGCAGGGGACAGGAGATCGAAGCTTTCTTT. This translates into CASRGQEIEAFF.

In its sample, this clonotype was seen many times. This sequence joins TRBV29-1 and TRBJ2-2; tentative D call: TRBD2 (5 bases). The CDR3 loop spans 12 amino acids. CDR1 is SQVTM, CDR2 ANQGSEA, per germline. In DNA form, the CDR3 reads TGCGCCCAAACTAGAGGCACCGGGGAGCTGTTTTTT. It specifies CAQTRGTGELFF.

This clonotype occurred many times. This chain connects TRBV7-9 to TRBJ2-5; tentatively, D is TRBD1 or TRBD2 (5 bases each). The V end lost 3 bases, the J end lost 2 bases, and 7 bases lay between the germline ends. Germline assignment: CDR1 SEHNR and CDR2 FQNEAQ (reference sequence). The CDR3 spans 13 residues. CDR3 bases: TGTGCCAGCAGCTTGGGACCGCAAGAGACCCAGTACTTC. Its translation: CASSLGPQETQYF. Full variable domain (outside the CDR3, taken from reference TRBV7-9 and TRBJ2-5): DTGVSQNPRHKITKRGQNVTFRCDPISEHNRLYWYRQTLGQGPEFLTYFQNEAQLEKSRLLSDRFSAERPKGSFSTLEIQRTEQGDSAMYLCASSLGPQETQYFGPGTRLLVL.

V usage is TRBV19 and J usage is TRBJ2-2, with D perhaps TRBD1 (6 bases). V was clipped by 6 bases and J by 7 bases, with 12 bases between them. From germline, CDR1 is LNHDA and CDR2 SQIVND (reference sequence). CDR3 length: 13 amino acids. CDR3 sequence reads: CASRTGWNGELFF. The CDR3, as DNA: TGTGCCAGTAGGACAGGTTGGAACGGGGAGCTGTTTTTT.

The chain recombines TRBV7-9 with TRBJ1-3, with TRBD1 as a possible D gene (6 bases). CDR3 size: 14 residues. V lost 11 bases to trimming and J lost 0 bases, with 14 bases between them. From germline, CDR1 is SEHNR and CDR2 FQNEAQ (reference sequence). CDR3 sequence: CADQGPPSGNTIYF. The CDR3 DNA reads TGTGCCGACCAGGGGCCCCCCTCTGGAAACACCATATATTTT.

In the case of this clonotype: One end of the junction is discordant with germline, which a read error may explain. This rearrangement joins TRBV2 to TRBJ2-7, with D possibly matching TRBD2 (5 bases). CDR1 is SNHLY, CDR2 FYNNEI, per germline. The CDR3 runs to 15 residues. The CDR3 DNA follows: TGCGCCAGCGGCCAAGATCCAGGCGGAACCTACGAGCAGTACTTC. Amino acids: CASGQDPGGTYEQYF.

This clonotype was detected ten times or more. This chain connects TRBV5-1 to TRBJ1-2; D perhaps matches TRBD1 (5 bases). The CDR3 covers 13 residues. Per germline, CDR1 SGHRS and CDR2 YFSETQ. Trimming pared 0 bases from V and 4 bases from J, leaving 7 bases between. CDR3 residues: CASSLGDRYGYTF. The CDR3 DNA reads TGCGCCAGCAGCTTGGGGGACCGCTATGGCTACACCTTC.

The gene calls are TRBV7-9 and TRBJ1-2; perhaps TRBD1 as D (5 bases). Germline assignment: CDR1 SEHNR and CDR2 FQNEAQ (reference sequence). V lost 11 bases, J lost 3 bases, and 16 bases lay in between. The CDR3 is 13 residues long. The CDR3, as DNA: TGTGCCTGGACCATGGGGGGGGACTATGGCTACACCTTC. This sequence encodes CAWTMGGDYGYTF.

The J gene is TRBJ2-5, the V gene TRBV20-1, with TRBD2 identical over 13 bases. Germline lookup yields CDR1 DFQATT and CDR2 SNEGSKA (reference sequence). The CDR3 is made up of 15 amino acids. The ends lost 4 bases at V and 4 bases at J; junction bases unmatched: 6. CDR3 DNA: TGCAGTGCTACACGACTAGCGGGAGGACGAGAGACCCAGTACTTC. Translating gives CSATRLAGGRETQYF.

This clonotype appeared many times. V gene TRBV7-2 combines with J gene TRBJ1-2; 8 bases fit TRBD1. Germline V gene sequence: CDR1 SGHTA, CDR2 FQGNSA. This CDR3 contains 16 residues. With V trimmed by 5 bases and J by 1 base, 9 bases remained unmatched. CDR3 protein: CASSTNRGISNYGYTF. CDR3 in DNA: TGTGCCAGCAGCACGAACAGGGGGATCAGTAACTATGGCTACACCTTC.

This clonotype was found many times. CDR3 region: CATSRADWANGYGYTF. CDR3 bases: TGTGCCACCAGCAGAGCCGACTGGGCCAACGGCTATGGCTACACCTTC. This rearrangement joins TRBV15 to TRBJ1-2; D remains unclear. Trimming stripped 1 base from V and 4 bases from J, with 16 bases between. The CDR3 has 16 residues. The germline V gene has CDR1 LNHNV and CDR2 YYDKDF (reference sequence). Variable domain in full (rest from reference TRBV15 and TRBJ1-2): DAMVIQNPRYQVTQFGKPVTLSCSQTLNHNVMYWYQQKSSQAPKLLFHYYDKDFNNEADTPDNFQSRRPNTSFCFLDIRSPGLGDTAMYLCATSRADWANGYGYTFGSGTRLTVV.

This clonotype was counted ten times or more. The chain employs TRBV7-9 and TRBJ1-2, with D unclear. Trimming stripped 4 bases from V and 1 base from J, with 7 bases between. Germline V CDR1 and CDR2: SEHNR, FQNEAQ (reference sequence). The length of the CDR3 is 13 residues. The CDR3 reads CASSSRDNYGYTF. In DNA, the CDR3 is TGTGCCAGCAGCTCCCGGGATAACTATGGCTACACCTTC.

As for this clonotype: The conserved phenylalanine or tryptophan is not found at the CDR3 terminus, so this likely reflects a read error. The V and J genes are TRBV28 and TRBJ1-2, with 7 bases lining up with TRBD1. This CDR3 contains 13 residues. Trimming removed 4 bases from V and 4 bases from J; junction bases left unmatched: 3. Germline V gene lookup returns CDR1 MDHEN and CDR2 SYDVKM. CDR3 loop: CASSSQGVYGYTL. CDR3 in DNA: TGTGCCAGCAGTTCCCAGGGGGTCTATGGCTACACCCTC.